The 5 T cell receptor beta chains presented below share a single source sample, sequenced in a study of beta chain features in type 1 diabetes (dated by TCRdb to the late 2010s). The protocol used for the library was the immunoSEQ multiplex PCR assay. The entire amount of isolated RNA was reverse transcribed using the High Capacity cDNA Reverse Transcription Kit, so the sequenced TCRB transcripts were expressed ones. Imported from immuneACCESS, the table was reduced by TCRdb to in-frame sequences with V and J called. These copies leave out some clones; in studies compared against another copy, an unresolved V gene accounts for under half, and the cause of the remainder is not known. For this sample there are about 340,000 clones; about 13% appear just once. Jointly, the top ten make up over 0.014% of the sample. The research as a whole found: Type 1 diabetes patients showed a moderate but significant shortening of TCRB CDR3 length in all four CD4+ subsets.

The antigens for these receptors are not known. The source material was naive CD4+ T cells from blood. The cell subset or site label on this specimen signifies: true naive CD4+ T cells. These TCRs come from a woman aged 18-29 years with type 1 diabetes.

V and J are TRBV4-1 and TRBJ1-2, with 10 bases identical to TRBD1. Losses at the gene ends were 4 bases for V and 1 base for J; bases not matched to a gene: 15. The CDR3 runs 19 residues. The germline gives CDR1 MGHRA, CDR2 YSYEKL. CDR3 DNA sequence: TGCGCCAGCAGCCCCAGTGCCCCGACAGGGGGCTTTTTTAACTATGGCTACACCTTC. Translation gives CASSPSAPTGGFFNYGYTF.

There are a few counts of this clone. The V call is TRBV29-1, the J call TRBJ1-4; no definite D call. The ends were cut back, 4 bases at V and 2 bases at J, with 11 bases in the middle. This CDR3 is 14 amino acids long. Per germline, CDR1 SQVTM and CDR2 ANQGSEA. The CDR3 DNA reads as TGCAGCGTTGGGGTGTTGAGGACTAATGAAAAACTGTTTTTT. It specifies CSVGVLRTNEKLFF.

The V call is TRBV10-3, the J call TRBJ2-5; 10 nucleotides align to TRBD1. After removal of 10 bases from V and 5 bases from J, the junction contained 10 bases not matched to a gene. Per the germline V gene, CDR1 is ENHRY and CDR2 is SYGVKD. The CDR3 runs to 14 residues. The CDR3 protein is CATHATGGRETQYF. In DNA, the CDR3 is TGTGCCACCCACGCGACAGGGGGCAGGGAGACCCAGTACTTC.

The chain employs TRBV6-5 and TRBJ2-1; 7 bases agree with TRBD1. This CDR3 has 12 amino acids. J was trimmed by 15 bases and V by 4 bases; bases with no gene match: 9. Germline values: CDR1 MNHEY, CDR2 SVGAGI. The CDR3: CASSSTAGDRFF. For the CDR3, the DNA is TGTGCCAGCAGTTCTACCGCAGGGGACAGGTTCTTC.

This clone was seen once. The chain has TRBV27 and TRBJ2-1, with 7 bases aligning to TRBD2. From germline, CDR1 is MNHEY and CDR2 SMNVEV (reference sequence). The CDR3 sequence is 15 residues long. V lost 5 bases, J lost 4 bases, and 8 bases stayed unmatched. The DNA for the CDR3 is TGTGCCAGCAGTCTAATGGCGGGAGTGTACAATGAGCAGTTCTTC. This gives the protein CASSLMAGVYNEQFF.